Below are 11 T cell receptor beta chains sequenced from a single sample in a study of T cells in narcolepsy. The repertoire was sequenced with immunoSEQ multiplex PCR; TCRdb's copy has only in-frame clones and lacks some. This table has around 39,000 clones, approximately 85% appearing once. Sequenced input: CD45RA- memory CD4+ T cells from PBMCs. These receptors were obtained from a human donor with narcolepsy.

This chain uses TRBV6-5 with TRBJ2-5; D is possibly TRBD1 or TRBD2 (6 bases each). Looked up from germline, CDR1 is MNHEY and CDR2 is SVGAGI. The V end lost 0 bases, the J end lost 11 bases, and 16 bases lay between the germline ends. CDR3 length equals 14 residues. The CDR3 loop reads CASSYSRGGSVQYF. CDR3 DNA sequence: TGTGCCAGCAGTTACTCGAGAGGGGGGAGCGTGCAGTACTTC.

This sequence joins TRBV19 and TRBJ2-3; D is uncertain. CDR3 size: 14 residues. Trimming took off 4 bases at V and 2 bases at J, with 10 bases between the two ends. Germline lookup yields CDR1 LNHDA and CDR2 SQIVND (reference sequence). CDR3 DNA: TGTGCCAGTAGTACCGGCGGTAACACAGATACGCAGTATTTT. Residues: CASSTGGNTDTQYF.

The chain uses TRBV5-1 and TRBJ2-5; D tentatively reads TRBD1 or TRBD2 (6 bases each). The last part of the DNA fits TRBJ2-7 better; the J call may be wrong. This CDR3 spans 14 amino acids. CDR1 and CDR2 (germline): SGHRS, YFSETQ. The CDR3 region is CASSDPGGNHEQYF. CDR3 DNA sequence: TGCGCCAGCAGCGACCCCGGGGGCAACCACGAGCAGTACTTC.

For the CDR3, the DNA is TGTGCCAGCAGCTTATATATGAACACTGAAGCTTTCTTT. This encodes CASSLYMNTEAFF. J is TRBJ1-1 and V is TRBV7-2; no clear D. V was pared by 2 bases and J by 0 bases, with 4 bases between. The CDR3 sequence is 13 residues long. The V gene's germline CDR1 is SGHTA and CDR2 FQGNSA. The variable domain in full, with the rest retrieved from reference TRBV7-2 and TRBJ1-1, is GAGVSQSPSNKVTEKGKDVELRCDPISGHTALYWYRQSLGQGLEFLIYFQGNSAPDKSGLPSDRFSAERTGGSVSTLTIQRTQQEDSAVYLCASSLYMNTEAFFGQGTRLTVV.

The chain employs TRBV7-2 and TRBJ2-1, with unresolved D. The V and J ends lost 5 bases and 7 bases respectively, with 12 bases between them. Germline values: CDR1 SGHTA, CDR2 FQGNSA. The CDR3 length is 13 residues. In DNA, the CDR3 is TGTGCCAGCAGCCTACCTATAGTGAATGAGCAGTTCTTC. This codes for CASSLPIVNEQFF.

The sample holds a few counts of this clone. The chain couples TRBV30 to TRBJ2-2, with no clear D. Looked up from germline, CDR1 is GTSNPN and CDR2 is SVGIG (reference sequence). Trimming cost V 2 bases and J 1 base, with 11 bases left between them. The CDR3 runs to 15 residues. The CDR3 protein is CAWSFLAVNTGELFF. The CDR3 coding sequence is TGTGCCTGGAGTTTTCTGGCCGTGAACACCGGGGAGCTGTTTTTT.

The rearrangement uses TRBV4-1 and TRBJ1-5; the D gene is possibly TRBD1 (5 bases). Trimming shortened V by 1 base and J by 3 bases, and 7 bases separated the two germline ends. This CDR3 contains 14 residues. Germline-derived CDR1 and CDR2 are MGHRA and YSYEKL. As DNA, the CDR3 is TGCGCCAGCAGCCAAGTGACAGACAATCAGCCCCAGCATTTT. Translation: CASSQVTDNQPQHF.

This chain joins TRBV6-5 and TRBJ1-4, with a possible D match to TRBD1 (6 bases). Germline V gene sequence: CDR1 MNHEY, CDR2 SVGAGI. The ends were cut back, 6 bases at V and 7 bases at J, with 15 bases in the middle. The CDR3 runs to 14 residues. As DNA, the CDR3 is TGTGCCAGCAGGACAGGAGGCCCTACTGAAAAACTGTTTTTT. Translation gives CASRTGGPTEKLFF.

The chain joins TRBV5-1 to TRBJ2-3; TRBD1 aligns across 7 bases. V lost 2 bases, J lost 6 bases, and 0 bases stayed unmatched. The germline gives CDR1 SGHRS, CDR2 YFSETQ. The CDR3 spans 12 residues. DNA for the CDR3: TGCGCCAGCAGCTTACAGGGGGATACGCAGTATTTT. It encodes CASSLQGDTQYF.

This clone was counted a single time. The rearrangement uses TRBV11-3 and TRBJ1-1; 8 nucleotides agree with TRBD1. V gave up 1 base and J gave up 7 bases; unmatched junction bases: 5. Germline-derived CDR1 and CDR2 are SGHNT and YENEEA. The length of the CDR3 is 14 residues. The CDR3 DNA reads as TGTGCCAGCAGCTTAGTACAGGGGGATGGTGAAGCTTTCTTT. Protein product: CASSLVQGDGEAFF.

This clone was recorded a few times. The sample has other DNA sequences that encode this CDR3 too. The chain couples TRBV18 to TRBJ1-2; the D is unclear. This CDR3 spans 11 amino acids. Germline V CDR1 and CDR2: KGHSH, LQKENI. The ends were cut back, 3 bases at V and 6 bases at J, with 5 bases in the middle. In nucleotides, the CDR3 is TGTGCCAGCTCACCTGGTGATGGCTACACCTTC. It encodes CASSPGDGYTF.